This note documents a single T cell receptor beta chain sequence. Its antigen is undetermined. TCRdb's table, derived via immunoSEQ multiplex PCR, lists solely in-frame clones and lacks some. The table lists 300,000 to 350,000 clones, 85% to 90% of them singletons. Treatment specified: around 19 received Ad26.COV2.S at low or high dose, single or two shots; about 5 received placebo; per-sample allocation not given. All samples were drawn on day 63, counting from the first vaccine or placebo injection. The vaccine antigen was prefusion-stabilized Wuhan SARS-CoV-2 spike. The germline V gene has CDR1 MNHEY and CDR2 SMNVEV (reference sequence). This CDR3 is built from 14 residues. The ends were cut back, 3 bases at V and 8 bases at J, with 14 bases in the middle. This entry belongs to a study of Ad26.COV2.S vaccination and SARS-CoV-2 variants. Study in general: Ad26.COV2.S shots went into the muscle once or twice, 56 days apart. General study findings and limits: The analyses of TCR breadth and depth may have understated the size of total T cell responses.

The sequences come from peripheral blood, collected in a trial of Ad26.COV2.S vaccine versus placebo. This TCR was recovered from a person aged 18-60 years who received the Ad26.COV2.S COVID-19 vaccine or a placebo. The V and J genes are TRBV27 and TRBJ2-1, with D tentatively TRBD1 (6 bases). CDR3 DNA sequence: TGTGCCAGCAGTTTCCGACAGGTCAGCGATGAGCAGTTCTTC. Its protein is CASSFRQVSDEQFF.